This T cell receptor beta chain was retrieved from a study of blood T cell repertoires in COVID-19. Background on the study: The study drew acute and convalescent COVID-19 samples from the United States, Italy and Spain. Nucleic acid was either cDNA or gDNA, and it came from T cells, B-cell-depleted T cells, or PBMCs.

Original processing methods: Reference gene primers were amplified, and this amplification served to estimate nucleated cell counts. The method was immunoSEQ multiplex PCR; TCRdb's version includes in-frame clones alone and lacks a portion of them. The DNA was the basis for D and trimming; V, J and clone size are from that table. The sample lists under 350,000 clones, roughly 89% occurring once. The trim removed 7 bases at V and 4 bases at J, leaving 8 bases unmatched. The CDR3 consists of 15 residues. The germline V gene has CDR1 MNHEY and CDR2 SVGAGI. Sequenced material: peripheral blood. The chain recombines TRBV6-5 with TRBJ2-5, with 11 bases fitting TRBD1. This TCR came from a man in his forties with acute or convalescent COVID-19. CDR3 region: CASIPDRGPGETQYF. The DNA for the CDR3 is TGTGCCAGCATTCCGGACAGGGGGCCGGGAGAGACCCAGTACTTC.